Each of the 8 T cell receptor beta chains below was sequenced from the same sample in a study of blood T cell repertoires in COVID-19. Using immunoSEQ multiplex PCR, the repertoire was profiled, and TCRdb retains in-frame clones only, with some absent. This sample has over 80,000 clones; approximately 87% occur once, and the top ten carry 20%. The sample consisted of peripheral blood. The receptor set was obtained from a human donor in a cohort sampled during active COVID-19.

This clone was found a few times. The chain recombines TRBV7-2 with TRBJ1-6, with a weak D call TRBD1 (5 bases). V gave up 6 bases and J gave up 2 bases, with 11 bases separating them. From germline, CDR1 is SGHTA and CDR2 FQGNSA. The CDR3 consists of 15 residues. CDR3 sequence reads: CASRWGVTYNSPLHF. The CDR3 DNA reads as TGTGCCAGCAGGTGGGGGGTTACCTATAATTCACCCCTCCACTTT.

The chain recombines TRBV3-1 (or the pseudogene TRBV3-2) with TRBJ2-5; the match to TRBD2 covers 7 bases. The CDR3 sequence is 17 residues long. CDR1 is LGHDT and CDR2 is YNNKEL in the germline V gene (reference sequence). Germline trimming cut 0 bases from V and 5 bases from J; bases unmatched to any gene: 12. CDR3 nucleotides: TGTGCCAGCAGCCAAGATAGCGGACAATGGGGAGGGGAGACCCAGTACTTC. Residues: CASSQDSGQWGGETQYF.

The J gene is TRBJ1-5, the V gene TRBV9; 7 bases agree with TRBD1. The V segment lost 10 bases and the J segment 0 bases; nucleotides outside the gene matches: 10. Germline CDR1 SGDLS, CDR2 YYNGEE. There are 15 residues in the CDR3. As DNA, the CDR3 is TGTGCCTCCTCCTTGGGACAGAATAGCAATCAGCCCCAGCATTTT. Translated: CASSLGQNSNQPQHF. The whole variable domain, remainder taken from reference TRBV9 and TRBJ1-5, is DSGVTQTPKHLITATGQRVTLRCSPRSGDLSVYWYQQSLDQGLQFLIQYYNGEERAKGNILERFSAQQFPDLHSELNLSSLELGDSALYFCASSLGQNSNQPQHFGDGTRLSIL.

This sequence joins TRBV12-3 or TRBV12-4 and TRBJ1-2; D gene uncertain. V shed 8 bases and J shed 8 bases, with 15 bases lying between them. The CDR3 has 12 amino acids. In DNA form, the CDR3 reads TGTGCCAGCGGGTCCGGAGGGTTGGGCTACACCTTC. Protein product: CASGSGGLGYTF.

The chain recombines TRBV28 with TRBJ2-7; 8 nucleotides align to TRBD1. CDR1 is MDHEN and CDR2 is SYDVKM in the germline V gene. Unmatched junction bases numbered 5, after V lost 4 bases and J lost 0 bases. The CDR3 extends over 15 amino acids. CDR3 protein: CASSYAGTGSYEQYF. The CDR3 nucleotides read TGTGCCAGCAGTTATGCCGGGACAGGCTCCTACGAGCAGTACTTC.

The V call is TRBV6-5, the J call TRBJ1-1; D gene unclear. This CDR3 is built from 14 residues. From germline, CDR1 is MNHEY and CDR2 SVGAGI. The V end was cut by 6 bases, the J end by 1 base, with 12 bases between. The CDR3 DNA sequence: TGTGCCAGCAGAGTGAATGGGCAGAACACTGAAGCTTTCTTT. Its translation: CASRVNGQNTEAFF.

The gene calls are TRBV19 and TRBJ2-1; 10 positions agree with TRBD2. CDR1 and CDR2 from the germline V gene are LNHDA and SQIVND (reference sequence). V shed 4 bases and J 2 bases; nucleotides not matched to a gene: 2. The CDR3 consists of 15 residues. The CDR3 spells CASSTSGGAYNEQFF. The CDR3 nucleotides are TGTGCCAGTAGTACGAGCGGGGGGGCCTACAATGAGCAGTTCTTC.

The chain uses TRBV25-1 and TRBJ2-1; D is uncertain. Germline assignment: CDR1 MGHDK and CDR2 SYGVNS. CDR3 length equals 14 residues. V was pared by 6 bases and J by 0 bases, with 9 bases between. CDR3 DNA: TGTGCCAGCAGGGGCAGGAACTCCTACAATGAGCAGTTCTTC. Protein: CASRGRNSYNEQFF.